This TCR beta chain stems from a study of T cell responses to AZD1222 COVID-19 vaccine. Study results and caveats: White British people made up most donors, females outnumbered males, and clonal diversity was possibly underestimated. Spike was spanned by vaccine-associated CD4 TCRs, which were dominant at 160-218 and 743-854. Targeting of unmutated variant regions was reportedly seen in nearly half of spike-specific TCRs. Baseline antibody screening turned up just six or seven seropositive AZD1222 recipients.

Assay used: immunoSEQ multiplex PCR; TCRdb lists only in-frame clones, some missing. Altogether about 150,000 clones are present, 93% being singletons, with the ten largest covering about 5.1%. As regards this clone: Its target is unknown.

Trimming removed 3 bases at V and 1 base at J, with 12 bases between. CDR3 length: 16 amino acids. CDR1 is LNHDA, CDR2 SQIVND, per germline (reference sequence). This receptor was obtained from an adult in good health. Material: peripheral blood, obtained on day 0 of AZD1222 vaccination. This rearrangement joins TRBV19 to TRBJ2-2, with D unclear. In nucleotides, the CDR3 is TGTGCCAGTAGTATCCGGCTAACCCGGAACACCGGGGAGCTGTTTTTT. The encoded protein is CASSIRLTRNTGELFF. Full variable domain (outside the CDR3, taken from reference TRBV19 and TRBJ2-2): DGGITQSPKYLFRKEGQNVTLSCEQNLNHDAMYWYRQDPGQGLRLIYYSQIVNDFQKGDIAEGYSVSREKKESFPLTVTSAQKNPTAFYLCASSIRLTRNTGELFFGEGSRLTVL.